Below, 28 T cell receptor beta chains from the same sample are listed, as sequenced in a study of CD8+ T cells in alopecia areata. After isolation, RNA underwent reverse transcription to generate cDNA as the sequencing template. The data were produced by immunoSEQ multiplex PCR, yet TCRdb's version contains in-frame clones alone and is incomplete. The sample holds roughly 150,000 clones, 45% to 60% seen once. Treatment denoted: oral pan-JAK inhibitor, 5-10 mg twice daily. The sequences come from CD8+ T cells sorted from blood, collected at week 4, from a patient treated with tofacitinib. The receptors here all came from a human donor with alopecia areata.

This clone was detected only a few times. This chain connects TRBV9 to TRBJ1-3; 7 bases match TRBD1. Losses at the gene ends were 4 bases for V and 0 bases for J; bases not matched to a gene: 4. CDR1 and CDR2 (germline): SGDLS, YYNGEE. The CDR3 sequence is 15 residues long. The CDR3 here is CASSTGQNSGNTIYF. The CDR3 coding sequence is TGTGCCAGCAGCACGGGACAGAACTCTGGAAACACCATATATTTT.

The chain's CDR3 is CASKNRREAFF. In DNA form, the CDR3 reads TGTGCCAGCAAAAATCGGCGTGAAGCTTTCTTT. The rearrangement joins TRBV2 to TRBJ1-1, with D uncertain. The V gene's germline CDR1 is SNHLY and CDR2 FYNNEI. V lost 7 bases to trimming and J lost 7 bases, with 10 bases between them. This CDR3 contains 11 residues.

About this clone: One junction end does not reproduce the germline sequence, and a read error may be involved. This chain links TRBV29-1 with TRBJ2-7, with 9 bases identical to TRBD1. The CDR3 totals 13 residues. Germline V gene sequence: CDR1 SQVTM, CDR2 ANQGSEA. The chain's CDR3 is CSVGTGQTYEQHF. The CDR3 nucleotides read TGCAGCGTAGGGACAGGGCAAACCTACGAGCAGCACTTC.

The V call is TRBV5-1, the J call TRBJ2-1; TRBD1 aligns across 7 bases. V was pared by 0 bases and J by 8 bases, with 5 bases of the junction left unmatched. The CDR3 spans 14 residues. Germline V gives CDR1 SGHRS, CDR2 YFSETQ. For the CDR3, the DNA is TGCGCCAGCAGCTTGGGACAGGGTTTGGATGAGCAGTTCTTC. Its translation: CASSLGQGLDEQFF.

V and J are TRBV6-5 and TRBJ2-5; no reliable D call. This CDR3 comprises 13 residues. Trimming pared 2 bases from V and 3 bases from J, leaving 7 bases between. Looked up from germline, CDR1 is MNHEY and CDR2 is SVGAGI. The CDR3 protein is CASSYTGEETQYF. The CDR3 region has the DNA TGTGCCAGCAGTTACACCGGTGAAGAGACCCAGTACTTC.

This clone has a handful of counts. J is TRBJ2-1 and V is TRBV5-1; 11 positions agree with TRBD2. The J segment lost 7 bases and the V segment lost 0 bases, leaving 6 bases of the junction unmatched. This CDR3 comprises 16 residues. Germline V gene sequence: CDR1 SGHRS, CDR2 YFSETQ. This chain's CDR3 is CASSLALAGGLNEQFF. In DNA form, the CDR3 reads TGCGCCAGCAGCTTGGCTCTAGCGGGGGGTTTGAATGAGCAGTTCTTC.

The CDR3, as DNA: TGTGCCAGCAGTGAGCGGGGGGGCACAGATACGCAGTATTTT. It encodes CASSERGGTDTQYF. The V gene is TRBV6-5, the J gene TRBJ2-3, with TRBD2 matching 9 bases. The V gene's germline CDR1 is MNHEY and CDR2 SVGAGI. Germline trimming cut 5 bases from V and 1 base from J; bases unmatched to any gene: 1. The CDR3 spans 14 residues.

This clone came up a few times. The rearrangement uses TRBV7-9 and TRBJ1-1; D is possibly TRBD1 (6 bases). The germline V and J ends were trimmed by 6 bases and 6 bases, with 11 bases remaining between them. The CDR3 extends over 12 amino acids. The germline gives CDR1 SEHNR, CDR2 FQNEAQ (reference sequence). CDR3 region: CASRTGSAEAFF. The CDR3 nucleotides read TGTGCCAGCAGAACAGGGTCGGCTGAAGCTTTCTTT. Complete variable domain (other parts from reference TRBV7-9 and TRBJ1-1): DTGVSQNPRHKITKRGQNVTFRCDPISEHNRLYWYRQTLGQGPEFLTYFQNEAQLEKSRLLSDRFSAERPKGSFSTLEIQRTEQGDSAMYLCASRTGSAEAFFGQGTRLTVV.

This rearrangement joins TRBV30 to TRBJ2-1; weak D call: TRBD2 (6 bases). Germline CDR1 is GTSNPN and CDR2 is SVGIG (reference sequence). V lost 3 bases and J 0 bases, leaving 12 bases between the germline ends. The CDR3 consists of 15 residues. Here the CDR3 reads CAWRRDSSSYNEQFF. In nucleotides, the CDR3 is TGTGCCTGGAGGAGGGACTCCAGCTCCTACAATGAGCAGTTCTTC.

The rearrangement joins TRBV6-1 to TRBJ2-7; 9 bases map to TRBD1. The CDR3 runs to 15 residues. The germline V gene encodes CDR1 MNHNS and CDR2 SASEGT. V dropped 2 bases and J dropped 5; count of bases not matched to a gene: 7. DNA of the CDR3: TGTGCCAGCAGTGAAATAGGACAGGGGACGGACGAGCAGTACTTC. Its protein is CASSEIGQGTDEQYF.

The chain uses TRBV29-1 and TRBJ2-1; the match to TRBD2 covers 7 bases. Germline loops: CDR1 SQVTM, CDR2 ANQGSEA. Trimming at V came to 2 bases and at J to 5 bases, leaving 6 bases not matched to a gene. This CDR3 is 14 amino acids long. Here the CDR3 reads CSVESSRGDNEQFF. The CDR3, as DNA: TGCAGCGTTGAAAGCTCTCGGGGGGACAATGAGCAGTTCTTC.

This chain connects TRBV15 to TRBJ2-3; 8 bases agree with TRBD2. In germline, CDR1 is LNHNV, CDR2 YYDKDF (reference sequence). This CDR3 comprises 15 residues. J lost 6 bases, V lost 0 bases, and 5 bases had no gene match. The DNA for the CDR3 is TGTGCCACCAGCAGAGACGGGGGGGCGGCGGATACGCAGTATTTT. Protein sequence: CATSRDGGAADTQYF.

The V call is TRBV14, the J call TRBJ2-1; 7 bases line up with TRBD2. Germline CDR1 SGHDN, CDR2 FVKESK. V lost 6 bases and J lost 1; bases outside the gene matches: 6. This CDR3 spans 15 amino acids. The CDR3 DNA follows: TGTGCCAGCAGTTACGGGCGGGGGTCCTACAATGAGCAGTTCTTC. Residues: CASSYGRGSYNEQFF.

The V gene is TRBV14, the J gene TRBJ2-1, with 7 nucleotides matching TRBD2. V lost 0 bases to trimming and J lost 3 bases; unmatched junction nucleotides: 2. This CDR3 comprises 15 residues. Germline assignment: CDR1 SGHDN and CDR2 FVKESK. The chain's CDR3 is CASSQEVAGYNEQFF. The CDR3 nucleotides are TGTGCCAGCAGCCAAGAGGTAGCGGGCTACAATGAGCAGTTCTTC.

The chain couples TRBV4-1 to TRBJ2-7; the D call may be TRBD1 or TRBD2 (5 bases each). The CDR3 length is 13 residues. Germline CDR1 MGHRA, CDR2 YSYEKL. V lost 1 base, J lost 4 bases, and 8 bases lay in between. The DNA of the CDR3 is TGCGCCAGCAGCCAAGGGGGGAATTACGAGCAGTACTTC. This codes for CASSQGGNYEQYF.

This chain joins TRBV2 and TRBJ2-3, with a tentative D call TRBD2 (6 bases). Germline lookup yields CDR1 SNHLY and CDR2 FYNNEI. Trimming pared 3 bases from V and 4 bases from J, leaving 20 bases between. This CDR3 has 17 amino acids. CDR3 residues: CASSDGGLSRTADTQYF. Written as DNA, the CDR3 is TGTGCCAGCAGTGATGGGGGACTCTCAAGAACCGCAGATACGCAGTATTTT.

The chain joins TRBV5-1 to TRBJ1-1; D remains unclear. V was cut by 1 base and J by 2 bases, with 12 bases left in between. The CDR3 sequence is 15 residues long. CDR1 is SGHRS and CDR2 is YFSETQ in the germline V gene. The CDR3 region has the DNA TGCGCCAGCAGCTTGATTGAAGTACACAACACTGAAGCTTTCTTT. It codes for CASSLIEVHNTEAFF.

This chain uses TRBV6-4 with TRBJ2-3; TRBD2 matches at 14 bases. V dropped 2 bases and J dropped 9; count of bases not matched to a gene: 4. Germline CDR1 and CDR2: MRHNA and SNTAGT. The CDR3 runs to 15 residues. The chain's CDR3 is CASSDGTSGGVTQYF. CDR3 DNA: TGTGCCAGCAGTGACGGGACTAGCGGGGGTGTAACGCAGTATTTT.

CDR3: CASSVFLGSSYNEQFF. The CDR3 DNA reads TGTGCCAGCAGCGTATTTCTCGGAAGCTCCTACAATGAGCAGTTCTTC. This sequence joins TRBV9 and TRBJ2-1; D is unresolved. The CDR3 length is 16 residues. Trimming stripped 1 base from V and 0 bases from J, with 11 bases between. CDR1 and CDR2 (germline): SGDLS, YYNGEE. Supplemented by reference TRBV9 and TRBJ2-1, the full variable domain reads DSGVTQTPKHLITATGQRVTLRCSPRSGDLSVYWYQQSLDQGLQFLIQYYNGEERAKGNILERFSAQQFPDLHSELNLSSLELGDSALYFCASSVFLGSSYNEQFFGPGTRLTVL.

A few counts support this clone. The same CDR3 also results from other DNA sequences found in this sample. The CDR3 DNA reads TGTGCCAGCAGCGCGCCGTATGGAGAGACCCAGTACTTC. This gives the protein CASSAPYGETQYF. This chain connects TRBV9 to TRBJ2-5; unclear D gene. V was pared by 3 bases and J by 4 bases, with 10 bases between. This CDR3 contains 13 residues. Germline values: CDR1 SGDLS, CDR2 YYNGEE.

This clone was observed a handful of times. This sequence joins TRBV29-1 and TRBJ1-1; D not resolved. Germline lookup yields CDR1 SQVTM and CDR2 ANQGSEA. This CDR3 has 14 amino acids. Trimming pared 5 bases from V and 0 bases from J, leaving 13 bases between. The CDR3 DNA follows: TGCAGCGTTACCGCTCCGGAATTGAACACTGAAGCTTTCTTT. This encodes CSVTAPELNTEAFF. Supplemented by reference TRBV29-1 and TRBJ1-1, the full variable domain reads SAVISQKPSRDICQRGTSLTIQCQVDSQVTMMFWYRQQPGQSLTLIATANQGSEATYESGFVIDKFPISRPNLTFSTLTVSNMSPEDSSIYLCSVTAPELNTEAFFGQGTRLTVV.

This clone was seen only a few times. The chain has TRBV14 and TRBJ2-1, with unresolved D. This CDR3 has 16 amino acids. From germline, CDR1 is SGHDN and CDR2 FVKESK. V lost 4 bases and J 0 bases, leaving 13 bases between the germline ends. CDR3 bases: TGTGCCAGCAGCCGCGTGCGGCCAAGCTCCTACAATGAGCAGTTCTTC. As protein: CASSRVRPSSYNEQFF.

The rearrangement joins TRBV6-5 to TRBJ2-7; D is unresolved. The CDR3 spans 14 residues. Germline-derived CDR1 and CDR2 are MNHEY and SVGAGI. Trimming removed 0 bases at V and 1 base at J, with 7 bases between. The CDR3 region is CASSYSADSYEQYF. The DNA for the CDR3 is TGTGCCAGCAGTTACTCGGCCGATTCCTACGAGCAGTACTTC.

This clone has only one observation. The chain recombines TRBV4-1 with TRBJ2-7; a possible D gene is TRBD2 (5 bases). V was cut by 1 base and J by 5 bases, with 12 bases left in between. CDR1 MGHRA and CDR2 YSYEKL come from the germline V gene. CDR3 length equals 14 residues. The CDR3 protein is CASSQGLTPNEQYF. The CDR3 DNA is TGCGCCAGCAGCCAAGGACTAACCCCCAACGAGCAGTACTTC.

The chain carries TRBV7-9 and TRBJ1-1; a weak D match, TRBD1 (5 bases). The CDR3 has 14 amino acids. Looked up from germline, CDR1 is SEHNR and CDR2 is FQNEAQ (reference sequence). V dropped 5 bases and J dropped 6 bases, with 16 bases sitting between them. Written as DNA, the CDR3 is TGTGCCAGCAGCGGGGGACCGGGAGAGGCTGAAGCTTTCTTT. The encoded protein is CASSGGPGEAEAFF.

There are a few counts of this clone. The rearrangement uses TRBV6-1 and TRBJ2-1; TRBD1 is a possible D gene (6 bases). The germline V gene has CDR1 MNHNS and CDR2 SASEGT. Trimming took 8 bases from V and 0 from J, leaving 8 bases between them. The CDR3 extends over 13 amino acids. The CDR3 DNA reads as TGTGCCAGCGGGGGCCTCTCCTACAATGAGCAGTTCTTC. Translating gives CASGGLSYNEQFF.

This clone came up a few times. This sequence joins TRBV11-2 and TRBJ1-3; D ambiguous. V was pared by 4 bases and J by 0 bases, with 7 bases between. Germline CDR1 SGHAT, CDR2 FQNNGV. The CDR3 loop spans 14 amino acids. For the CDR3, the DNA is TGTGCCAGCAGCTCGCAGGTCTCTGGAAACACCATATATTTT. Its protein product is CASSSQVSGNTIYF.

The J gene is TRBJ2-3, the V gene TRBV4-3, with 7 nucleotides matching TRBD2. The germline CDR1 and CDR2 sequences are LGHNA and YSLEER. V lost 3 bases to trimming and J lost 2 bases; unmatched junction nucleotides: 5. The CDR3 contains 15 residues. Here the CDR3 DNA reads TGCGCCAGCAGCCAGGGGAGCGGGATCACAGATACGCAGTATTTT. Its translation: CASSQGSGITDTQYF.